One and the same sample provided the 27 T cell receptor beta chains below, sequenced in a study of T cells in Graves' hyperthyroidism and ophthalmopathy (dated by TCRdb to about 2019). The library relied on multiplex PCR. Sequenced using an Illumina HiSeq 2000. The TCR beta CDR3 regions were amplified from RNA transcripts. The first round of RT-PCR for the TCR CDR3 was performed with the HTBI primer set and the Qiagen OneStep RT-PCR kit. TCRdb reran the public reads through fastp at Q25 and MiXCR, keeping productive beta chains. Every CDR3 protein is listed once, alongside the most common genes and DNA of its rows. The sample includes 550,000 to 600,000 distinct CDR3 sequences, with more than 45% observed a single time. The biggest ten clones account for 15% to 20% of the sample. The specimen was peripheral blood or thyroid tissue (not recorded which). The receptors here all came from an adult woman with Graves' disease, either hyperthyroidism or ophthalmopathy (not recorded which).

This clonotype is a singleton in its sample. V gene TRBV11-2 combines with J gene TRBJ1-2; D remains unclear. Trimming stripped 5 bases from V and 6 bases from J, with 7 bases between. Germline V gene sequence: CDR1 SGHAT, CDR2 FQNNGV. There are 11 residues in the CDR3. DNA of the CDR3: TGTGCCAGCAGCGGGAGGGATGGCTACACCTTC. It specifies CASSGRDGYTF.

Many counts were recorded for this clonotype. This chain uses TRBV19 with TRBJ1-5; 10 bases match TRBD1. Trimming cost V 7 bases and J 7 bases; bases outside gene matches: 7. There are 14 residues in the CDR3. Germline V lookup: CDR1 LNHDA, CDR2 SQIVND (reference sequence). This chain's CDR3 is CASTGQGIGQPQHF. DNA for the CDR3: TGTGCCAGTACGGGACAGGGGATCGGCCAGCCCCAGCATTTT.

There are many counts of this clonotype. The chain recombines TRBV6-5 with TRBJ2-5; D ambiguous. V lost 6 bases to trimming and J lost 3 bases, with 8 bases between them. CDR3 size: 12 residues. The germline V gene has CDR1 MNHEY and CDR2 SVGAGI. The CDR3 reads CASRTHEETQYF. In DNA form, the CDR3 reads TGTGCCAGCAGAACCCACGAAGAGACCCAGTACTTC.

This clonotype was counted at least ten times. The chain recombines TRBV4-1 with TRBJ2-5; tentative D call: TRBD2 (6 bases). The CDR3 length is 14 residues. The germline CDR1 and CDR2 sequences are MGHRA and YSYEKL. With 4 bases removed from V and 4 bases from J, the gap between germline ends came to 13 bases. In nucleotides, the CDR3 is TGCGCCAGCAGCCCGGGGCTAGCGAGAGAGACCCAGTACTTC. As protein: CASSPGLARETQYF.

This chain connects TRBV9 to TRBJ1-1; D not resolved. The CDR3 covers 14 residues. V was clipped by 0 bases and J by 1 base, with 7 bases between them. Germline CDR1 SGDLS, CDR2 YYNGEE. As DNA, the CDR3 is TGTGCCAGCAGCGTAGCCGCTACGAACACTGAAGCTTTCTTT. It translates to CASSVAATNTEAFF.

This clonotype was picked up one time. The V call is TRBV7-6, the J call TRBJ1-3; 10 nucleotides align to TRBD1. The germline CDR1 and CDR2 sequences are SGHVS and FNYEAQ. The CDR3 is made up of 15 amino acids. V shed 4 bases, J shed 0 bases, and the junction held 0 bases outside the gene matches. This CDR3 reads CASSWDRGSGNTIYF. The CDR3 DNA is TGTGCCAGCAGCTGGGACAGGGGCTCTGGAAACACCATATATTTT.

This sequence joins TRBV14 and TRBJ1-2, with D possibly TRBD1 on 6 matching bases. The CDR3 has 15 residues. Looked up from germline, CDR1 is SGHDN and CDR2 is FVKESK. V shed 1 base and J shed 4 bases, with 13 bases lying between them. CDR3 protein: CASSQVMGTTYGYTF. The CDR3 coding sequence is TGTGCCAGCAGCCAAGTCATGGGGACAACCTATGGCTACACCTTC.

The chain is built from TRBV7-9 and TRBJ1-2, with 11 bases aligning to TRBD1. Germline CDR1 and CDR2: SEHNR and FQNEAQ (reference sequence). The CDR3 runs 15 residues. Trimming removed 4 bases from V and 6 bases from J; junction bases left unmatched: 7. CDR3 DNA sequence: TGTGCCAGCAGCTCCCAGGGACAGGGGGTGAATGGCTACACCTTC. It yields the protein CASSSQGQGVNGYTF. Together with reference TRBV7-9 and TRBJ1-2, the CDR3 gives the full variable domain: DTGVSQNPRHKITKRGQNVTFRCDPISEHNRLYWYRQTLGQGPEFLTYFQNEAQLEKSRLLSDRFSAERPKGSFSTLEIQRTEQGDSAMYLCASSSQGQGVNGYTFGSGTRLTVV.

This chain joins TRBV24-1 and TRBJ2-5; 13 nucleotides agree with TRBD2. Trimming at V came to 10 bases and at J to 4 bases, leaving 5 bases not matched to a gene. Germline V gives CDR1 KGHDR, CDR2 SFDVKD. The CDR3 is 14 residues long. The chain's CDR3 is CATGLAGDPETQYF. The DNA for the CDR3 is TGTGCCACAGGACTAGCGGGAGACCCAGAGACCCAGTACTTC.

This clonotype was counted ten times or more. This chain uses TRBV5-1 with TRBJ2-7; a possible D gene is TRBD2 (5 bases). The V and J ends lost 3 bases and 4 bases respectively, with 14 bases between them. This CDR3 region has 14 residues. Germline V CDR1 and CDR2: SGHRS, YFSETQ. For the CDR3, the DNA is TGCGCCAGCAGCTCCGTGGGAGTGAGTTACGAGCAGTACTTC. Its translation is CASSSVGVSYEQYF.

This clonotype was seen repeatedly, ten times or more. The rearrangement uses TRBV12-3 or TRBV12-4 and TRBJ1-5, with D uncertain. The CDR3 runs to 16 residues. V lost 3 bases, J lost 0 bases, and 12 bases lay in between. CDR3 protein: CASSFGRSYSNQPQHF. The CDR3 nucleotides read TGTGCCAGCAGTTTTGGCAGATCATATAGCAATCAGCCCCAGCATTTT.

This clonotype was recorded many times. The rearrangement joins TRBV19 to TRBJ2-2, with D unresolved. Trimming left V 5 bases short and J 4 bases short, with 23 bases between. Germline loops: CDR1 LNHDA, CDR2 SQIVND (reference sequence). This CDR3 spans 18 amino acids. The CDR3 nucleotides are TGTGCCAGTAGTCCCAGGACGTTCACCTCCGAGGCCACCGGGGAGCTGTTTTTT. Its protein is CASSPRTFTSEATGELFF.

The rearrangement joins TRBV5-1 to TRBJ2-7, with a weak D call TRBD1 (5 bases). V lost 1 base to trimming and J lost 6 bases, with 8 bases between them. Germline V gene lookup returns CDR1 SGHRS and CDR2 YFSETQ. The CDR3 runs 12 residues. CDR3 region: CASSLLGAEQYF. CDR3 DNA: TGCGCCAGCAGCTTGTTAGGGGCCGAGCAGTACTTC.

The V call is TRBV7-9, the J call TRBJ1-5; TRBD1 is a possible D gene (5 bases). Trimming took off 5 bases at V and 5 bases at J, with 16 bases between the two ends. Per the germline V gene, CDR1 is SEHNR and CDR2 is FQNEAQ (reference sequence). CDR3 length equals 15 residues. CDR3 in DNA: TGTGCCAGCAGCCCGGACACCCCGGCTCATCAGCCCCAGCATTTT. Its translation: CASSPDTPAHQPQHF.

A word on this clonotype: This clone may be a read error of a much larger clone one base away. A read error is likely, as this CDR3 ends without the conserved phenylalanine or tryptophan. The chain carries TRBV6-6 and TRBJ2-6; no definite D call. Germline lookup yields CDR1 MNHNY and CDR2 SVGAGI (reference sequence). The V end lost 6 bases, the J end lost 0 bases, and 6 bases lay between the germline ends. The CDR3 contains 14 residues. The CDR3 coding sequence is TGTGCCAGCAGCCACGACTCTGGGGCCAACGTCCTGACTCTC. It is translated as CASSHDSGANVLTL.

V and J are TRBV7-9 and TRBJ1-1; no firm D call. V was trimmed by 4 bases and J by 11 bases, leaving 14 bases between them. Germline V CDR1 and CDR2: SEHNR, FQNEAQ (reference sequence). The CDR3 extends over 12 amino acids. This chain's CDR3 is CASSSDPVDAFF. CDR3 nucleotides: TGTGCCAGCAGCTCGGATCCGGTGGACGCTTTCTTT. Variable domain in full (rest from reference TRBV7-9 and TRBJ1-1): DTGVSQNPRHKITKRGQNVTFRCDPISEHNRLYWYRQTLGQGPEFLTYFQNEAQLEKSRLLSDRFSAERPKGSFSTLEIQRTEQGDSAMYLCASSSDPVDAFFGQGTRLTVV.

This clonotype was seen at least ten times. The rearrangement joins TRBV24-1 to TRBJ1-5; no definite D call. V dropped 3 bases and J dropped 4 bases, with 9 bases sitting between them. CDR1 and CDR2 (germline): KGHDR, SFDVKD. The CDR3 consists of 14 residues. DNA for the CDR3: TGTGCCACCAGTGATAACCCGGGAAATCAGCCCCAGCATTTT. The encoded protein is CATSDNPGNQPQHF.

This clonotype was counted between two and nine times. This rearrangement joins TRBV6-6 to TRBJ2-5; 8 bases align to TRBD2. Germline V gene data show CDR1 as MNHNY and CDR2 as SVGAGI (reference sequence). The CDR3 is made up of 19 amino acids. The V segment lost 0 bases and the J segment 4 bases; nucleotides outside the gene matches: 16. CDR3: CASSYSGWGAGEVGETQYF. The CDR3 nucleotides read TGTGCCAGCAGTTACTCGGGCTGGGGAGCGGGAGAAGTTGGAGAGACCCAGTACTTC.

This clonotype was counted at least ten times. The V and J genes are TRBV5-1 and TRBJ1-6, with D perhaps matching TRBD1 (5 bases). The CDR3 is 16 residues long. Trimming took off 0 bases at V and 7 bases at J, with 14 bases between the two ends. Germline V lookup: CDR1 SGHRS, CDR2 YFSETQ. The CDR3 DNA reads TGCGCCAGCAGCTTGGCAAGGCGGACACGAAATTCACCCCTCCACTTT. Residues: CASSLARRTRNSPLHF. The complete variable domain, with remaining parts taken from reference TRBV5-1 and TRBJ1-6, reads KAGVTQTPRYLIKTRGQQVTLSCSPISGHRSVSWYQQTPGQGLQFLFEYFSETQRNKGNFPGRFSGRQFSNSRSEMNVSTLELGDSALYLCASSLARRTRNSPLHFGNGTRLTVT.

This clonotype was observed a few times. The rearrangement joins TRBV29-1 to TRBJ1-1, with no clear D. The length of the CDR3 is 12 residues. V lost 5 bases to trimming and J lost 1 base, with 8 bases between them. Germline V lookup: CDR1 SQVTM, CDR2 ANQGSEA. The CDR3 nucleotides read TGCAGCGTTTATCCCGGGAACACTGAAGCTTTCTTT. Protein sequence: CSVYPGNTEAFF.

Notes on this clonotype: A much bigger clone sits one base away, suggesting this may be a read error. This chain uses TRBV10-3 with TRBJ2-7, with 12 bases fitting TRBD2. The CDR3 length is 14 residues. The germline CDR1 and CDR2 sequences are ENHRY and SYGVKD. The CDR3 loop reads CASSWTSGIYEQCF. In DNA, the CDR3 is TGTGCCAGCAGTTGGACTAGCGGGATTTACGAGCAGTGCTTC.

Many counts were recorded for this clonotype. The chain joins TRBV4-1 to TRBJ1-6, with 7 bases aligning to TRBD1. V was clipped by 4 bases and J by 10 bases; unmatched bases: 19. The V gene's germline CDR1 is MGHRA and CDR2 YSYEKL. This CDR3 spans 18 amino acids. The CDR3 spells CASSPRIPSTGWDSPLHF. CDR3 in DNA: TGCGCCAGCAGCCCCCGAATACCTTCGACAGGGTGGGACTCACCCCTCCACTTT.

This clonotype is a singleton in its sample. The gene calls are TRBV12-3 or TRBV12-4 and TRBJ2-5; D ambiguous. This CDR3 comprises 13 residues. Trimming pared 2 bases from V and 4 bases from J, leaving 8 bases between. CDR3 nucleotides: TGTGCCAGCAGTTTATTGGCCAGAGAGACCCAGTACTTC. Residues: CASSLLARETQYF.

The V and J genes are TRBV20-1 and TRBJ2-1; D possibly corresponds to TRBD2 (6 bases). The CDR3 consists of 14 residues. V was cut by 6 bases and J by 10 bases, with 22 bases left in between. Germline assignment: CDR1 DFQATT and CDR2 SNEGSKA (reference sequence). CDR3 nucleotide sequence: TGCAGTGCCATAACCGGGAGTTTTTTGGTGGAGCAGTTCTTC. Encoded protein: CSAITGSFLVEQFF.

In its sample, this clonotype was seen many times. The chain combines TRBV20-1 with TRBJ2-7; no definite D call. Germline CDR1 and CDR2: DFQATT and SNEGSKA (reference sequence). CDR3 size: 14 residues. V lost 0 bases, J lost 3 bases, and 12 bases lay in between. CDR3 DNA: TGCAGTGCTAGAGATCGGACGGCGAACTACGAGCAGTACTTC. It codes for CSARDRTANYEQYF.

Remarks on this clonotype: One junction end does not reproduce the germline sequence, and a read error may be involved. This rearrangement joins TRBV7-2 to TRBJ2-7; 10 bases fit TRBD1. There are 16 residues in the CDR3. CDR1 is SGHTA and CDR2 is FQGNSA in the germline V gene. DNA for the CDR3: TGTGCCAGCAGCCAAGAGATGGGCGGGACAGGGGCCGAGCAGTACTTT. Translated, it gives CASSQEMGGTGAEQYF.

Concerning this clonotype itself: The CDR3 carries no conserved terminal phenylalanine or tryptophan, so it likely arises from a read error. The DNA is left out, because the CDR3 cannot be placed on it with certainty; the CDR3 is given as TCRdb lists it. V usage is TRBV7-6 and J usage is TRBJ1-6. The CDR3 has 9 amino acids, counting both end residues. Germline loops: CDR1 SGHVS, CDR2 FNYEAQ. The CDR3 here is CASSLLSYL.